This T cell receptor (beta chain) came from a study of blood T cell repertoires in COVID-19 (dated by TCRdb to 2020 to 2021). With regard to the full study: Collaborator samples came from the United States, Italy and Spain and covered acute and convalescent phases of COVID-19. The prospective study material was composed of cDNA or gDNA derived from T cells, B-cell-depleted T cells, or PBMCs. Deeply sampled blood TCRbeta repertoires from subjects exposed to, actively infected with, or recovered from COVID-19 were included in the dataset. The repertoires were released in a freely available public database intended as a resource for research on the immune response to SARS-CoV-2. Samples were obtained from the ongoing ImmuneRACE study (first 160 participants) and from about 1,300 subjects provided by 6 global collaborators. Nearly every sample came with metadata listing a de-identified subject ID, COVID-19 status, age in years and sex. HLA class I and class II types, where available, came from metadata supplied by the sample provider rather than from assay-based typing.

This clone came up once. It lacks a known antigen. No base qualities exist here, and no much larger clone lies one base off it. Enrolling through a virtual design, the prospective study's participants ranged in age from roughly 18 to 95 years and lived across approximately 25 United States geographic areas. Cohort assignment in the prospective study relied on participant-reported clinical history from a screening survey and a study questionnaire. Exposed participants had been in contact, within 2 weeks of entering the study, with a person who had a PCR-confirmed or clinician-diagnosed case of COVID-19. Mobile phlebotomists in the prospective study collected whole blood, serum and a nasopharyngeal or oropharyngeal swab from every participant. Over a roughly 2-month period, participants in the prospective study had the option of providing additional blood draws and questionnaires. Before DNA extraction, blood samples from the prospective study were shipped at room temperature or frozen.

The immunoSEQ Assay, a bias-controlled multiplex PCR, was used to amplify TCRbeta CDR3 regions from genomic DNA. As for how the authors treated the data: Within the assay, amplification of reference gene primers was used to estimate how many nucleated cells each sample contained. Sequence reads were collapsed and filtered to measure the absolute abundance of every unique TCRbeta CDR3 rearrangement. For each sample, productive Simpson clonality was calculated as the square root of Simpson's diversity index across productive rearrangements. TCRdb holds this immuneACCESS table with in-frame rearrangements only. Some clones are missing; in checked studies, unresolved V genes explain under half, and the rest has no known cause. V and J calls and clone size follow that table, whereas D and trimming were derived from the DNA. The sample contains 360,000 or so clones, roughly 86% of them found a single time. The ten largest make up 0.95% to 1.1% of the sample.

Broader findings and caveats from the paper: The amount of clinical and demographic metadata varied by source and participant and was provided uncurated.

Trimming removed 5 bases from V and 2 bases from J; the gene matches leave 6 bases unexplained. The germline V gene gives CDR1 as SGHVS and CDR2 as FNYEAQ. The CDR3 starts with the cysteine, ends with the phenylalanine, and has 15 residues. Only the CDR3 part of the read is kept: 45 bases, read in frame from the first base. This clonotype was sampled from a woman in her 30s who had been exposed to COVID-19. The rearranged segments are TRBV7-6 and TRBJ1-2, with 9 central nucleotides matching TRBD1. Sequencing was performed on PBMCs or T cells enriched from blood (not recorded which). CDR3 reads: CASSPSTGGNYGYTF. DNA sequence: TGTGCCAGCAGCCCGAGCACAGGGGGCAACTATGGCTACACCTTC.